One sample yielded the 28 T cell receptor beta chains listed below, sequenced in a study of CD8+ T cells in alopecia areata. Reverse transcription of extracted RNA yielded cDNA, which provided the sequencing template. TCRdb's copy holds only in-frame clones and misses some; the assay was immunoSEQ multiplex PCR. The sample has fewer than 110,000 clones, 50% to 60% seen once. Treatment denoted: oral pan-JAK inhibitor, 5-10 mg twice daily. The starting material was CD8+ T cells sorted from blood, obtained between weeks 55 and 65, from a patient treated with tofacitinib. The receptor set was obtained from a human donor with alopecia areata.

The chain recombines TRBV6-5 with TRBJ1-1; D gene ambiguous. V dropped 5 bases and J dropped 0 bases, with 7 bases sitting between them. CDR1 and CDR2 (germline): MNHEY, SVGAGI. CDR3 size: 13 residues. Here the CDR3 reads CASSDPMNTEAFF. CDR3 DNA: TGTGCCAGCAGTGACCCCATGAACACTGAAGCTTTCTTT.

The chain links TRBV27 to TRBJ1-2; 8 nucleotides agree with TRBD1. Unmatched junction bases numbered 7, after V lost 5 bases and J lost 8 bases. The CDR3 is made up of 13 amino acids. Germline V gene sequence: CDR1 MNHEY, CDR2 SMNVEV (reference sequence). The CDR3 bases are TGTGCCAGCAGTGGCCGGACAGGGTGGGGCTACACCTTC. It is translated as CASSGRTGWGYTF.

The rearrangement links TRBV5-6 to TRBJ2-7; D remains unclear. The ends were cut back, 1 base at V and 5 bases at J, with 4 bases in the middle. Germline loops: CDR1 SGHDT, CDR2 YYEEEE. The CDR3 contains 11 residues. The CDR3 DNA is TGTGCCAGCAGCTTGTACGACGAGCAGTACTTC. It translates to CASSLYDEQYF.

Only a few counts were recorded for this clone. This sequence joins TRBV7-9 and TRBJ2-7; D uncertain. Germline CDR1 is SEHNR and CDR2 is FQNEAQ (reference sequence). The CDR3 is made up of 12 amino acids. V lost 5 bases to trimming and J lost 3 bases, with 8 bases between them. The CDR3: CASSPLDYEQYF. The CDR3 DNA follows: TGTGCCAGCAGCCCGCTAGACTACGAGCAGTACTTC. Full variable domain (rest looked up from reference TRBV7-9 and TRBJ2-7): DTGVSQNPRHKITKRGQNVTFRCDPISEHNRLYWYRQTLGQGPEFLTYFQNEAQLEKSRLLSDRFSAERPKGSFSTLEIQRTEQGDSAMYLCASSPLDYEQYFGPGTRLTVT.

The CDR3 DNA sequence: TGTGCCAGCAGTGACGGGTATCAGCCCCAGCATTTT. Residues: CASSDGYQPQHF. The chain employs TRBV2 and TRBJ1-5, with no clear D. The V and J ends lost 3 bases and 5 bases respectively, with 5 bases between them. Germline lookup yields CDR1 SNHLY and CDR2 FYNNEI. This CDR3 spans 12 amino acids.

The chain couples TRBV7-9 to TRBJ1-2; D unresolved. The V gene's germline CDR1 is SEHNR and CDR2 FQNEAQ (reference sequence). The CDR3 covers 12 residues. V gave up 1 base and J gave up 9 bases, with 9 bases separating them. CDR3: CASSLEQERYTF. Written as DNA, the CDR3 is TGTGCCAGCAGCTTAGAACAAGAACGCTACACCTTC.

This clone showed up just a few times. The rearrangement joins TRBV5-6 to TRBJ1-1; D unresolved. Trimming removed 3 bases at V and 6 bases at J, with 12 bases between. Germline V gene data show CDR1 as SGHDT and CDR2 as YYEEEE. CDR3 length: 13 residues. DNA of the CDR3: TGTGCCAGCAGCTACTACGGCGCGCCTGAAGCTTTCTTT. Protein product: CASSYYGAPEAFF. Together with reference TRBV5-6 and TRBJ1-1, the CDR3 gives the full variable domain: DAGVTQSPTHLIKTRGQQVTLRCSPKSGHDTVSWYQQALGQGPQFIFQYYEEEERQRGNFPDRFSGHQFPNYSSELNVNALLLGDSALYLCASSYYGAPEAFFGQGTRLTVV.

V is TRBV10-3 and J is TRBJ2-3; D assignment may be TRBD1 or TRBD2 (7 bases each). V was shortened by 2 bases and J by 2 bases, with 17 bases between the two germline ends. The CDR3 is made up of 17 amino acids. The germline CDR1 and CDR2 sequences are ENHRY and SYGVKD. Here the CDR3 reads CAISEPQGGADTDTQYF. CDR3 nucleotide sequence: TGTGCCATCAGTGAGCCGCAGGGGGGGGCAGACACAGATACGCAGTATTTT.

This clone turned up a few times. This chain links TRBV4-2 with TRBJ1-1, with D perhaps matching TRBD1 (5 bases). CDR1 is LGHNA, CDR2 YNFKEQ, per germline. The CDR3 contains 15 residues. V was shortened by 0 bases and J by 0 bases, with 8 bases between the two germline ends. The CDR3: CASSQETGLNTEAFF. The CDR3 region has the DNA TGTGCCAGCAGCCAAGAAACAGGCTTGAACACTGAAGCTTTCTTT.

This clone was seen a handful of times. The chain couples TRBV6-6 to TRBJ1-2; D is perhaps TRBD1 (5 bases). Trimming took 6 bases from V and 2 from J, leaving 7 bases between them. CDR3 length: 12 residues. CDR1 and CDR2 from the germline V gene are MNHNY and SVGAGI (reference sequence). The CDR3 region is CASRDTNYGYTF. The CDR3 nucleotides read TGTGCCAGCAGGGACACGAACTATGGCTACACCTTC.

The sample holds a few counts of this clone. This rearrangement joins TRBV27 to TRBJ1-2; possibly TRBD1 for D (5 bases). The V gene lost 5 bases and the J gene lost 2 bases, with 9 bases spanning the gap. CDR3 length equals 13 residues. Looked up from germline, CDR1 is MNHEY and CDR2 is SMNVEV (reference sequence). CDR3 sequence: CASSLWGNYGYTF. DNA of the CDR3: TGTGCCAGCAGTCTTTGGGGCAACTATGGCTACACCTTC.

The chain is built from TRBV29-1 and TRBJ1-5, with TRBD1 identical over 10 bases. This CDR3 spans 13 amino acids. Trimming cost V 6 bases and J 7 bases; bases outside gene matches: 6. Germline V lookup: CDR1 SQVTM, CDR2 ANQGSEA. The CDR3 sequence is CSVRQGARQPQHF. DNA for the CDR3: TGCAGCGTCCGACAGGGGGCACGACAGCCCCAGCATTTT.

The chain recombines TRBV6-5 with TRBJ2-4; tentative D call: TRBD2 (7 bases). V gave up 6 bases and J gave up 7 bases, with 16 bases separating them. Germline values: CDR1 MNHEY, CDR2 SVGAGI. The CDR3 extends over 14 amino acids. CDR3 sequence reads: CASRNREGVNIQYF. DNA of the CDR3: TGTGCCAGCAGAAACAGGGAGGGTGTGAACATTCAGTACTTC.

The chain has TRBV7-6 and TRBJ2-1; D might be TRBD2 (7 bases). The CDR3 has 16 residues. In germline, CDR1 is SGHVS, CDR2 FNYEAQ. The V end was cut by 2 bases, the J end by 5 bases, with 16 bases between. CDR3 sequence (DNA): TGTGCCAGCAGCTTAAGAGGCGGCGGGGGCCACAATGAGCAGTTCTTC. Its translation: CASSLRGGGGHNEQFF.

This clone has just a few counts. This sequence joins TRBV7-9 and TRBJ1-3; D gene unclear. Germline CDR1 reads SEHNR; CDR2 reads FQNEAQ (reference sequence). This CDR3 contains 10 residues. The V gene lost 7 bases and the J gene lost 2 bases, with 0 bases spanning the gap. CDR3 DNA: TGTGCCAGCACTGGAAACACCATATATTTT. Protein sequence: CASTGNTIYF. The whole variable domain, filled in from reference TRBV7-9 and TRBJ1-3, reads DTGVSQNPRHKITKRGQNVTFRCDPISEHNRLYWYRQTLGQGPEFLTYFQNEAQLEKSRLLSDRFSAERPKGSFSTLEIQRTEQGDSAMYLCASTGNTIYFGEGSWLTVV.

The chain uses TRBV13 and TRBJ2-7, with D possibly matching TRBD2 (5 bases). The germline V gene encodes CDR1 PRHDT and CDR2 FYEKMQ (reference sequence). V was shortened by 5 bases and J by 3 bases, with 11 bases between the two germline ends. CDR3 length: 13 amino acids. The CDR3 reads CASSLARDYEQYF. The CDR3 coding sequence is TGTGCCAGCAGCCTCGCCCGGGACTACGAGCAGTACTTC.

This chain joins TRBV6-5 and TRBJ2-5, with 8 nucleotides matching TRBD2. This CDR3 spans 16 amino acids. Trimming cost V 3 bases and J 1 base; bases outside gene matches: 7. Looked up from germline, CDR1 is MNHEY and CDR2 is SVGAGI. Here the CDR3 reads CASSYFSGGPQETQYF. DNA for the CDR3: TGTGCCAGCAGTTATTTCAGCGGGGGTCCCCAAGAGACCCAGTACTTC.

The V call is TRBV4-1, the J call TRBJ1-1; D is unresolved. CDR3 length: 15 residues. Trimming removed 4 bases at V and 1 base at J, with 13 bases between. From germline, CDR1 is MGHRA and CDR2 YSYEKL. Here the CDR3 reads CASSPPRYRNTEAFF. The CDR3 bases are TGCGCCAGCAGCCCCCCCCGGTATCGGAACACTGAAGCTTTCTTT.

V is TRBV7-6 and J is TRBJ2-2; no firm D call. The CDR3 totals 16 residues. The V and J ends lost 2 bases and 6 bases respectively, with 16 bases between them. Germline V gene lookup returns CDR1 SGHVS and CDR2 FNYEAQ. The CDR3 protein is CASSLWSGSSAGELFF. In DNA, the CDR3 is TGTGCCAGCAGCTTATGGTCCGGGTCTTCCGCCGGGGAGCTGTTTTTT.

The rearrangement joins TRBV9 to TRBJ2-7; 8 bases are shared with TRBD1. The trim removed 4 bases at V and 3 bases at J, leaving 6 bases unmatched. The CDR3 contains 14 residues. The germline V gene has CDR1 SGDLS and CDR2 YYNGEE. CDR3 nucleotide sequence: TGTGCCAGCAGCTCCGGGACAGGAAGCTACGAGCAGTACTTC. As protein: CASSSGTGSYEQYF.

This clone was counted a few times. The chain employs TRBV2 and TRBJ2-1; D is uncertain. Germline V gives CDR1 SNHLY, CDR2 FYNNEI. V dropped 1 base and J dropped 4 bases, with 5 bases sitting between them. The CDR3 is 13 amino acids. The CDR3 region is CASSEGRYNEQFF. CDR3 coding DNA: TGTGCCAGCAGTGAAGGGCGGTACAATGAGCAGTTCTTC.

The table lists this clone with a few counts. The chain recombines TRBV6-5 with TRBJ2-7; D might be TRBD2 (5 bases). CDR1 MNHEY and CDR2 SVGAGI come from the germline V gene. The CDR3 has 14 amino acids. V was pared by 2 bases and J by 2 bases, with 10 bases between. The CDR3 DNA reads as TGTGCCAGCAGTTACGGCGGGCAGACCTACGAGCAGTACTTC. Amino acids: CASSYGGQTYEQYF.

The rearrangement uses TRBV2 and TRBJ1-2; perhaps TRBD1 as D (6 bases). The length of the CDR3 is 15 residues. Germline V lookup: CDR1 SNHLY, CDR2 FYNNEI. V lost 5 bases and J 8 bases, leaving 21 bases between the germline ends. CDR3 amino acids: CASSPEGGAGRGYTF. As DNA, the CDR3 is TGTGCCAGCAGTCCCGAAGGGGGGGCAGGGCGCGGCTACACCTTC.

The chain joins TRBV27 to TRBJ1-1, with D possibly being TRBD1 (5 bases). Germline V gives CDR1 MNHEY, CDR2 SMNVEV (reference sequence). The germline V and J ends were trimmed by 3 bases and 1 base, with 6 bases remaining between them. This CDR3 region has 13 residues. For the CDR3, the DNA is TGTGCCAGCAGTTTGGGGCGGAACACTGAAGCTTTCTTT. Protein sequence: CASSLGRNTEAFF.

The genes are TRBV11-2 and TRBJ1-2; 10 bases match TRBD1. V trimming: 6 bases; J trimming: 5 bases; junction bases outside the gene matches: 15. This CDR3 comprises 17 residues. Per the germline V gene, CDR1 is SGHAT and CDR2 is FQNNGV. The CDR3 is CASRARGGTGARYGYTF. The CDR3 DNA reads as TGTGCCAGCAGGGCACGGGGGGGGACAGGGGCTCGTTATGGCTACACCTTC.

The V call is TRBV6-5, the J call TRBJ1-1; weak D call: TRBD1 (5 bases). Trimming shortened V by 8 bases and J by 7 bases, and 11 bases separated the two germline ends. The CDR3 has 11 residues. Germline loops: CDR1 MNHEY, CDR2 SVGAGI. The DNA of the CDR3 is TGTGCCAGCTCCTTCGGGGGTGAAGCTTTCTTT. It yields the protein CASSFGGEAFF.

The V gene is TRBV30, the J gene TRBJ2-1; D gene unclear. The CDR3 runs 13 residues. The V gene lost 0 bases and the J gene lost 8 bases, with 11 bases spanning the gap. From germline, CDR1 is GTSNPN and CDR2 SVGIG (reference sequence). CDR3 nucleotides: TGTGCCTGGAGTGTACGAGTAGCCGATGAGCAGTTCTTC. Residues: CAWSVRVADEQFF.

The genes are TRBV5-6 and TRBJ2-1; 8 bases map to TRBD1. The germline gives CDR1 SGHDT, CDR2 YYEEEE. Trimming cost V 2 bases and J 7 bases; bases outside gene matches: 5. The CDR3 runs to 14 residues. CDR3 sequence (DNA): TGTGCCAGCAGCTTCGGGACAGGACCAAATGAGCAGTTCTTC. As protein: CASSFGTGPNEQFF.